Listed here are 9 T cell receptor beta chains from one sample, sequenced in a study of blood T cells in healthy people across ages. A sample-barcoded 5' primer and a J-beta primer mix were used in a second PCR of about 7 to 11 cycles. TCRdb used MiXCR to reprocess the 5' RACE reads, holding one entry per CDR3 protein. This sample has hundreds of thousands of distinct CDR3 sequences, with 49% found just once. Material for sequencing was blood. The receptors derive from a woman aged 60-75 years in good health.

There are a few counts of this clonotype. J is TRBJ2-7 and V is TRBV29-1; 10 bases map to TRBD1. J lost 6 bases, V lost 4 bases, and 6 bases had no gene match. The germline gives CDR1 SQVTM, CDR2 ANQGSEA. The CDR3 spans 13 residues. The CDR3 nucleotides read TGCAGCGTTGGGGCGGGACAGGGGTTCGAGCAGTACTTC. Translation gives CSVGAGQGFEQYF.

To note about this clonotype: A much larger clone sits a single nucleotide away, making a read error possible. The chain links TRBV7-2 to TRBJ2-7; 8 bases map to TRBD2. The germline gives CDR1 SGHTA, CDR2 FQGNSA. Unmatched junction bases numbered 8, after V lost 3 bases and J lost 4 bases. This CDR3 is built from 15 residues. The DNA of the CDR3 is TGTGCCAGCAGCTTGAAGAGCGGGAGTCCGTACGAGCAGTACTTC. This codes for CASSLKSGSPYEQYF.

This clonotype showed up just a few times. This chain links TRBV3-1 with TRBJ2-7, with TRBD2 as a possible D gene (5 bases). The CDR3 length is 13 residues. CDR1 is LGHDT and CDR2 is YNNKEL in the germline V gene (reference sequence). V shed 2 bases and J shed 2 bases, with 7 bases lying between them. The CDR3 is CASSQRRAYEQYF. CDR3 bases: TGTGCCAGCAGCCAAAGGCGGGCCTACGAGCAGTACTTC.

The chain employs TRBV3-1 and TRBJ1-3; maybe TRBD1 (6 bases). V lost 4 bases and J lost 4, with 17 bases in between. Germline loops: CDR1 LGHDT, CDR2 YNNKEL (reference sequence). CDR3 length: 16 amino acids. CDR3 amino acids: CASSPYFGTTGNTIYF. Written as DNA, the CDR3 is TGTGCCAGCAGCCCTTATTTCGGGACAACCGGAAACACCATATATTTT.

In the case of this clonotype: The germline gene is not matched at one end of the junction; a read error may be the cause. The chain uses TRBV5-1 and TRBJ2-5, with D possibly TRBD1 on 6 matching bases. This CDR3 spans 13 amino acids. Germline V lookup: CDR1 SGHRS, CDR2 YFSETQ. CDR3 in DNA: TGCGCCGGCAGCTTCACAGGGATAGAGACCCAGTACTTC. This encodes CAGSFTGIETQYF.

The chain carries TRBV12-3 or TRBV12-4 and TRBJ1-5, with D possibly matching TRBD1 (6 bases). The CDR3 totals 13 residues. V shed 4 bases and J shed 7 bases, with 11 bases lying between them. CDR3 nucleotides: TGTGCCAGCAGTTGGACAGTTGAACAGCCCCAGCATTTT. Its translation is CASSWTVEQPQHF.

V usage is TRBV7-2 and J usage is TRBJ2-1, with D unclear. Trimming shortened V by 4 bases and J by 5 bases, and 9 bases separated the two germline ends. Germline loops: CDR1 SGHTA, CDR2 FQGNSA. The CDR3 totals 13 residues. This chain's CDR3 is CASSSSSNNEQFF. DNA for the CDR3: TGTGCCAGCAGCTCAAGCTCGAACAATGAGCAGTTCTTC.

The V gene is TRBV27, the J gene TRBJ1-4, with D perhaps TRBD1 (6 bases). This CDR3 has 15 residues. V was pared by 4 bases and J by 3 bases, with 12 bases between. CDR1 MNHEY and CDR2 SMNVEV come from the germline V gene (reference sequence). In DNA, the CDR3 is TGTGCCAGCAGTTCCGCAGGGGCGGCTAATGAAAAACTGTTTTTT. Translated, it gives CASSSAGAANEKLFF.

V gene TRBV7-8 combines with J gene TRBJ2-7; the D is unclear. With 6 bases removed from V and 1 base from J, the gap between germline ends came to 16 bases. CDR3 size: 15 residues. CDR1 is SGHVS, CDR2 FQNEAQ, per germline. CDR3 nucleotides: TGTGCCAGCAGTCTCCGGATCGCCGGGTCCTACGAGCAGTACTTC. Its protein product is CASSLRIAGSYEQYF.